One and the same sample provided the 28 T cell receptor beta chains below, sequenced in a study of T cell changes during pregnancy in multiple sclerosis (dated by TCRdb to the late 2010s). The library was generated by the immunoSEQ multiplex PCR assay. TCRdb's version of the immuneACCESS table is confined to in-frame rearrangements and falls short of the full clone set. An unresolved V gene accounts for under half of the shortfall where checked; the remainder is of unknown origin. This sample gives approximately 89,000 clones in total; 90% to 95% of them show up just once. Together, the top ten hold around 0.84% of the sample. The sample in question was peripheral blood, obtained in the third trimester of pregnancy. The receptors derive from a female donor with multiple sclerosis, enrolled in a pregnancy study.

This chain uses TRBV19 with TRBJ2-3; D may be TRBD1 (6 bases). The CDR3 covers 14 residues. Trimming took 5 bases from V and 3 from J, leaving 12 bases between them. The germline V gene has CDR1 LNHDA and CDR2 SQIVND (reference sequence). This chain's CDR3 is CASSVTGMTDTQYF. CDR3 sequence (DNA): TGTGCCAGTAGTGTTACAGGGATGACAGATACGCAGTATTTT. Supplemented by reference TRBV19 and TRBJ2-3, the full variable domain reads DGGITQSPKYLFRKEGQNVTLSCEQNLNHDAMYWYRQDPGQGLRLIYYSQIVNDFQKGDIAEGYSVSREKKESFPLTVTSAQKNPTAFYLCASSVTGMTDTQYFGPGTRLTVL.

The chain uses TRBV6-4 and TRBJ2-1; possible D gene TRBD1, 6 bases. The CDR3 loop spans 15 amino acids. V lost 6 bases, J lost 0 bases, and 12 bases lay in between. CDR1 and CDR2 (germline): MRHNA, SNTAGT. The CDR3 protein is CASSNRVGSYNEQFF. CDR3 DNA: TGTGCCAGCAGCAACAGGGTTGGCTCCTACAATGAGCAGTTCTTC.

The chain joins TRBV2 to TRBJ1-4, with 9 bases that match TRBD1. J was trimmed by 10 bases and V by 4 bases; bases with no gene match: 7. Germline CDR1 and CDR2: SNHLY and FYNNEI. This CDR3 is built from 14 residues. The CDR3 region is CASSGRDRVGKLFF. The CDR3 bases are TGTGCCAGCAGTGGCCGGGACAGGGTTGGAAAACTGTTTTTT.

The V gene is TRBV7-8, the J gene TRBJ2-2, with D possibly matching TRBD2 (6 bases). CDR3 length: 15 amino acids. Trimming removed 5 bases at V and 5 bases at J, with 15 bases between. Germline V gives CDR1 SGHVS, CDR2 FQNEAQ. The CDR3 coding sequence is TGTGCCAGCAGCCCCTCCCGACTAGTGACCGGGGAGCTGTTTTTT. It encodes CASSPSRLVTGELFF.

This sequence joins TRBV7-2 and TRBJ1-1; D unresolved. The CDR3 has 15 amino acids. CDR1 is SGHTA, CDR2 FQGNSA, per germline. The V and J ends lost 3 bases and 1 base respectively, with 12 bases between them. The CDR3 sequence is CASSFGYGGNTEAFF. CDR3 bases: TGTGCCAGCAGCTTCGGGTACGGCGGGAACACTGAAGCTTTCTTT.

The chain is built from TRBV4-3 and TRBJ2-2; 16 bases are shared with TRBD2. CDR3 length: 21 amino acids. J lost 4 bases, V lost 1 base, and 12 bases had no gene match. Germline-derived CDR1 and CDR2 are LGHNA and YSLEER. The CDR3 protein is CASSQGLPGLAGGPGTGELFF. The CDR3 DNA reads TGCGCCAGCAGCCAAGGTCTTCCGGGACTAGCGGGAGGGCCAGGCACCGGGGAGCTGTTTTTT.

This chain joins TRBV27 and TRBJ2-3; 15 bases align to TRBD2. CDR1 is MNHEY, CDR2 SMNVEV, per germline (reference sequence). The CDR3 is made up of 12 amino acids. V was clipped by 11 bases and J by 9 bases; unmatched bases: 3. CDR3 in amino acids: CASGTSGRTQYF. Here the CDR3 DNA reads TGTGCCTCCGGGACTAGCGGGAGGACGCAGTATTTT.

The chain is built from TRBV9 and TRBJ2-2; D is unclear. V was trimmed by 0 bases and J by 2 bases, leaving 11 bases between them. CDR1 SGDLS and CDR2 YYNGEE come from the germline V gene. This CDR3 has 16 amino acids. CDR3 protein: CASSVAVRPNTGELFF. The CDR3 DNA is TGTGCCAGCAGCGTAGCCGTCAGGCCCAACACCGGGGAGCTGTTTTTT.

The chain couples TRBV7-6 to TRBJ2-7; D is uncertain. The germline V gene encodes CDR1 SGHVS and CDR2 FNYEAQ. The CDR3 is made up of 13 amino acids. Trimming took 5 bases from V and 0 from J, leaving 8 bases between them. DNA for the CDR3: TGTGCCAGCAGCCCTACCTCCTCCTACGAGCAGTACTTC. Its translation is CASSPTSSYEQYF.

This chain links TRBV10-3 with TRBJ2-2, with TRBD2 identical over 9 bases. Germline V gene data show CDR1 as ENHRY and CDR2 as SYGVKD. This CDR3 comprises 20 residues. The trim removed 3 bases at V and 5 bases at J, leaving 19 bases unmatched. DNA of the CDR3: TGTGCCATCAGTGACCCCTTGCTGTGGCGGGAGGGCCGCGGAACCGGGGAGCTGTTTTTT. Protein: CAISDPLLWREGRGTGELFF.

The chain uses TRBV20-1 and TRBJ2-7; D ambiguous. The CDR3 covers 11 residues. Germline V gene lookup returns CDR1 DFQATT and CDR2 SNEGSKA (reference sequence). The V gene lost 1 base and the J gene lost 3 bases, with 4 bases spanning the gap. CDR3 coding DNA: TGCAGTGCTAGAGTAGTCTACGAGCAGTACTTC. Its translation: CSARVVYEQYF.

The V gene is TRBV19, the J gene TRBJ1-1, with D perhaps TRBD1 (6 bases). Deletions cut 5 bases from V and 4 bases from J, with 11 bases between. Germline assignment: CDR1 LNHDA and CDR2 SQIVND (reference sequence). The CDR3 is 13 amino acids. The CDR3 region is CASSRGAGTEAFF. Here the CDR3 DNA reads TGTGCCAGTAGTCGGGGGGCCGGCACTGAAGCTTTCTTT. The full variable domain, in which reference TRBV19 and TRBJ1-1 provide the parts outside the CDR3, is DGGITQSPKYLFRKEGQNVTLSCEQNLNHDAMYWYRQDPGQGLRLIYYSQIVNDFQKGDIAEGYSVSREKKESFPLTVTSAQKNPTAFYLCASSRGAGTEAFFGQGTRLTVV.

The chain recombines TRBV28 with TRBJ2-1, with a possible D match to TRBD1 (5 bases). CDR3 size: 16 residues. V was shortened by 3 bases and J by 1 base, with 13 bases between the two germline ends. CDR1 is MDHEN and CDR2 is SYDVKM in the germline V gene. Here the CDR3 DNA reads TGTGCCAGCAGTTTTGGGGCGCCTCCTTCCTACAATGAGCAGTTCTTC. Protein: CASSFGAPPSYNEQFF.

The gene calls are TRBV2 and TRBJ2-1, with unresolved D. CDR1 and CDR2 from the germline V gene are SNHLY and FYNNEI. This CDR3 has 13 amino acids. V lost 2 bases and J 6 bases, leaving 8 bases between the germline ends. The CDR3 DNA follows: TGTGCCAGCAGTGAATGGTTTAGCAATGAGCAGTTCTTC. Residues: CASSEWFSNEQFF.

V usage is TRBV5-8 and J usage is TRBJ2-1; 7 bases line up with TRBD2. Trimming at V came to 2 bases and at J to 7 bases, leaving 9 bases not matched to a gene. Germline CDR1 SGHTS, CDR2 YDEGEE. There are 15 residues in the CDR3. The CDR3, as DNA: TGTGCCAGCAGCTTATCGCTGCTAGCGGTAAATGAGCAGTTCTTC. Translation gives CASSLSLLAVNEQFF.

The chain couples TRBV7-3 to TRBJ1-1, with a weak D call TRBD1 (5 bases). The CDR3 length is 13 residues. Deletions cut 5 bases from V and 3 bases from J, with 10 bases between. Germline lookup yields CDR1 SGHTA and CDR2 FQGTGA. DNA for the CDR3: TGTGCCAGCAGCCTTGACAGCTACACTGAAGCTTTCTTT. This translates into CASSLDSYTEAFF. The entire variable domain, with the rest obtained from reference TRBV7-3 and TRBJ1-1, is as follows: GAGVSQTPSNKVTEKGKYVELRCDPISGHTALYWYRQSLGQGPEFLIYFQGTGAADDSGLPNDRFFAVRPEGSVSTLKIQRTERGDSAVYLCASSLDSYTEAFFGQGTRLTVV.

Comment on this clone: One junction end does not reproduce the germline sequence, and a read error may be involved. The rearrangement uses TRBV30 and TRBJ1-1; a possible D gene is TRBD1 (5 bases). The length of the CDR3 is 15 residues. From germline, CDR1 is GTSNPN and CDR2 SVGIG (reference sequence). The CDR3 sequence is CARRGMYGENTEAFF. CDR3 in DNA: TGTGCCCGGAGGGGTATGTACGGGGAGAACACTGAAGCTTTCTTT.

J is TRBJ1-3 and V is TRBV4-3, with 7 nucleotides matching TRBD1. This CDR3 contains 14 residues. CDR1 is LGHNA and CDR2 is YSLEER in the germline V gene. With 4 bases clipped from V and 4 bases from J, the junction kept 4 bases outside the gene matches. CDR3 sequence: CASSPGTDGNTIYF. Here the CDR3 DNA reads TGCGCCAGCAGCCCTGGGACAGACGGAAACACCATATATTTT.

The gene calls are TRBV27 and TRBJ1-4; weak D call: TRBD1 (6 bases). V was pared by 0 bases and J by 12 bases, with 20 bases between. This CDR3 spans 16 amino acids. Germline assignment: CDR1 MNHEY and CDR2 SMNVEV (reference sequence). The chain's CDR3 is CASSLSQGTVGFELFF. CDR3 DNA sequence: TGTGCCAGCAGTTTATCACAGGGTACGGTGGGATTTGAACTGTTTTTT.

The chain couples TRBV19 to TRBJ2-7; 10 positions match TRBD1. The CDR3 has 15 residues. In germline, CDR1 is LNHDA, CDR2 SQIVND (reference sequence). Trimming at V came to 3 bases and at J to 2 bases, leaving 4 bases not matched to a gene. CDR3 region: CASSMTGGNTYEQYF. In nucleotides, the CDR3 is TGTGCCAGTAGTATGACAGGGGGCAATACCTACGAGCAGTACTTC.

This chain uses TRBV9 with TRBJ2-6, with 9 bases that match TRBD1. The CDR3 has 18 amino acids. Germline V gene lookup returns CDR1 SGDLS and CDR2 YYNGEE. The V gene end was trimmed by 4 bases and the J gene end by 4 bases; junction bases not matched to a gene: 12. CDR3 protein: CASSKTGGPGSGANVLTF. CDR3 coding DNA: TGTGCCAGCAGCAAAACAGGGGGCCCTGGTTCCGGGGCCAACGTCCTGACTTTC.

The V call is TRBV7-9, the J call TRBJ2-7; 12 nucleotides align to TRBD2. Trimming at V came to 4 bases and at J to 3 bases, leaving 4 bases not matched to a gene. The CDR3 totals 15 residues. In germline, CDR1 is SEHNR, CDR2 FQNEAQ (reference sequence). This CDR3 reads CASSSGLAGNYEQYF. In nucleotides, the CDR3 is TGTGCCAGCAGCTCCGGACTAGCGGGGAACTACGAGCAGTACTTC.

This rearrangement joins TRBV11-2 to TRBJ1-4, with TRBD1 matching over 9 bases. This CDR3 spans 15 amino acids. Per germline, CDR1 SGHAT and CDR2 FQNNGV. V trimming: 7 bases; J trimming: 7 bases; junction bases outside the gene matches: 10. The CDR3 reads CASTLGGTGREKLFF. The DNA for the CDR3 is TGTGCCAGCACCCTAGGGGGGACAGGGCGTGAAAAACTGTTTTTT.

The chain employs TRBV28 and TRBJ1-1, with a tentative D call TRBD1 (5 bases). Germline lookup yields CDR1 MDHEN and CDR2 SYDVKM. Trimming cost V 7 bases and J 4 bases, with 16 bases left between them. The CDR3 length is 14 residues. CDR3 nucleotides: TGTGCCAGCAATTTGGGAGGGGCGCCCACTGAAGCTTTCTTT. Translation gives CASNLGGAPTEAFF.

The V and J genes are TRBV10-1 and TRBJ2-3; 10 bases match TRBD1. V was pared by 3 bases and J by 2 bases, with 2 bases of the junction left unmatched. The CDR3 has 15 amino acids. Germline CDR1 is WNHNN and CDR2 is SYGVQD (reference sequence). This CDR3 reads CASSDGTGDTDTQYF. The CDR3 nucleotides are TGCGCCAGCAGTGACGGGACAGGGGACACAGATACGCAGTATTTT.

This chain connects TRBV6-1 to TRBJ1-5, with a tentative D call TRBD1 (5 bases). Trimming took 1 base from V and 6 from J, leaving 13 bases between them. CDR1 is MNHNS, CDR2 SASEGT, per germline. The length of the CDR3 is 15 residues. This chain's CDR3 is CASSEEAGFIQPQHF. As DNA, the CDR3 is TGTGCCAGCAGTGAAGAGGCAGGGTTTATTCAGCCCCAGCATTTT.

This rearrangement joins TRBV29-1 to TRBJ2-5, with D uncertain. CDR1 and CDR2 (germline): SQVTM, ANQGSEA. The CDR3 has 11 amino acids. V lost 1 base and J lost 5, with 5 bases in between. The CDR3 nucleotides are TGCAGCGTTGAAGCAGTCGAGACCCAGTACTTC. As protein: CSVEAVETQYF.

The rearrangement uses TRBV6-5 and TRBJ2-1, with TRBD2 matching over 7 bases. The CDR3 extends over 14 amino acids. Germline V gene sequence: CDR1 MNHEY, CDR2 SVGAGI. V trimming: 6 bases; J trimming: 4 bases; junction bases outside the gene matches: 6. The CDR3 bases are TGTGCCAGCAGCCCTCAAGCGGGATACAATGAGCAGTTCTTC. This sequence encodes CASSPQAGYNEQFF.